Described below is a single TCR beta chain sequence and its context. Antigen: not known. Each fraction contributed one roughly 520,000-cell aliquot for sequencing. The sample is drawn from a study of coeliac disease. Study details: Coeliac patients had active, refractory type I, or gluten-free-diet-controlled disease. High-resolution HLA typing was lacking; TRBV7-2 bias was queried instead.

Study-level results: Few TRB amino acid sequences were shared between samples; most were unique. Lower clonality than controls marked TRB and TRG repertoires from active celiac intraepithelial and lamina propria samples.

Using immunoSEQ multiplex PCR, the repertoire was profiled, and TCRdb retains in-frame clones only, with some absent. The sample has 4,000 to 5,000 clones; 60% to 70% are singletons. This CDR3 is 12 amino acids long. Germline CDR1 is GTSNPN and CDR2 is SVGIG (reference sequence). V was cut by 0 bases and J by 9 bases, with 12 bases left in between. The sample taken for sequencing was intraepithelial lymphocytes from the gut. This TCR was sampled from a man between 65 and 85 years old with active celiac disease. V gene TRBV30 combines with J gene TRBJ2-7, with D perhaps TRBD1 (6 bases). The CDR3 region has the DNA TGTGCCTGGAGTGTACCAGGGGCGGGGCAGTACTTC. This sequence encodes CAWSVPGAGQYF.